Given below is one T cell receptor (beta chain) in context. It has no known antigen specificity. No base qualities exist here, and no much larger clone lies one base off it. According to the germline V gene, CDR1 reads SGHRS and CDR2 reads YFSETQ. The CDR3, from cysteine to phenylalanine, totals 16 residues. Left in the record is the CDR3 DNA by itself, 48 bases read in frame from the first base. At the junction V is shortened by 3 bases and J by 4 bases; bases outside the gene matches: 8. This specimen belongs to a study of blood T cell repertoires in COVID-19 (dated by TCRdb to about 2020). Regarding the research as a whole: Samples covering the acute and convalescent phases of COVID-19 were provided by collaborators in the United States, Italy and Spain. The material from the prospective study consisted of cDNA or gDNA derived from T cells, B-cell-depleted T cells, or PBMCs. Subjects who had been exposed to COVID-19, were actively infected with it, or had recovered from it provided the deeply sampled blood TCRbeta repertoires that made up the dataset. A freely available public database, intended as a resource for researchers studying the immune response to SARS-CoV-2, is where the repertoires were released. Samples came from the ongoing ImmuneRACE study (first 160 participants) plus 1,254 subjects from 6 global collaborators. Sample metadata almost always included a de-identified subject ID, COVID-19 status, age in years and sex. Where available, HLA class I and class II types were obtained from metadata supplied by the sample provider rather than from assay-based typing. The research as a whole found: Clinical and demographic metadata were provided uncurated, with the amount varying by source and participant.

Participants in the prospective study were aged about 18 to 95 years, lived in 20 to 30 United States geographic areas, and enrolled through a virtual design. In the prospective study, participants were assigned to cohorts based on the clinical history participants reported in a screening survey and a study questionnaire. For ImmuneRACE Cohort 3, a participant was defined as recovered based on two consecutive negative NP/OP PCR tests, clearance by a healthcare professional, or resolution of symptoms. Mobile phlebotomists in the prospective study collected whole blood, serum and a nasopharyngeal or oropharyngeal swab from every participant. Participants in the prospective study had the option to provide additional blood draws and questionnaires over a roughly 2-month period. Blood samples from the prospective study were shipped frozen or at room temperature prior to DNA extraction. TCRbeta CDR3 regions were amplified from genomic DNA by means of the immunoSEQ Assay, a bias-controlled multiplex PCR. Per the original workflow: Within the assay, amplification of reference gene primers was used to estimate how many nucleated cells each sample contained. Sequence reads were collapsed and filtered to measure the absolute abundance of every unique TCRbeta CDR3 rearrangement. For each sample, productive Simpson clonality was calculated by taking the square root of Simpson's diversity index across productive rearrangements. TCRdb limited this immuneACCESS table to in-frame rearrangements with V and J called. A share of clones is missing; checked studies link under half to unresolved V genes, and the rest is unexplained. D and trimming were read from the DNA, whereas the V and J calls and clone size are those reported in that table. This sample comprises roughly 200,000 clones, about nine tenths of them detected only once. The ten largest clones represent about 2.2% of the sample.

Sequencing used PBMCs or T cells enriched from blood (not recorded which). Recombination connected TRBV5-1 to TRBJ2-3, and 10 bases in between align with TRBD2. This clonotype originated in a woman in her 30s who had recovered from COVID-19. CDR3 protein: CASSSPAGGPADTQYF. At the DNA level, the sequence is TGCGCCAGCAGCTCTCCAGCGGGAGGGCCCGCAGATACGCAGTATTTT.